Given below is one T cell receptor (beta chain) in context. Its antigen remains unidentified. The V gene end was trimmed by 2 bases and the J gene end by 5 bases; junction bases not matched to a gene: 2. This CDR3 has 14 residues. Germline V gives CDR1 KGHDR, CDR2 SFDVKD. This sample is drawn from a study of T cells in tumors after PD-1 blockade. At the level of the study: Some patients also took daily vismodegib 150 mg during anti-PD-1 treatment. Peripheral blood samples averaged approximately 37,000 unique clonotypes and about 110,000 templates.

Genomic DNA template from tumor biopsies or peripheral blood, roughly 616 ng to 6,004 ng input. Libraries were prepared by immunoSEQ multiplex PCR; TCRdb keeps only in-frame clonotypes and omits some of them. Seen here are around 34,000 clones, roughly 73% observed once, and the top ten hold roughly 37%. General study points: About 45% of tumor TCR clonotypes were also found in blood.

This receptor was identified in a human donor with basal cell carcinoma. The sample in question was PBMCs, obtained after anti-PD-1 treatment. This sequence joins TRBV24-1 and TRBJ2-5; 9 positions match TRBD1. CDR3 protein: CATSDSDRGETQYF. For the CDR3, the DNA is TGTGCCACCAGTGATTCTGACAGGGGGGAGACCCAGTACTTC.